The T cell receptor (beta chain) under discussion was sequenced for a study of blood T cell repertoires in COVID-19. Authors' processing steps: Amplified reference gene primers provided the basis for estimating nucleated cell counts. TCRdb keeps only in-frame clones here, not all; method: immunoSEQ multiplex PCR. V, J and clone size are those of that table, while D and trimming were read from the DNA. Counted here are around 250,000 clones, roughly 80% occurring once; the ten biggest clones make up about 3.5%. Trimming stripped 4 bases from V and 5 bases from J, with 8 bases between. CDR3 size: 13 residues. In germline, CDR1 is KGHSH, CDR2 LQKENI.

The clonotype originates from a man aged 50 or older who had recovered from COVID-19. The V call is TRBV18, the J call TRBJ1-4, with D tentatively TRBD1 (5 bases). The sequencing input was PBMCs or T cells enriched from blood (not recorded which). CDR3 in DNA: TGTGCCAGCTCACGGGGGGGAAATGAAAAACTGTTTTTT. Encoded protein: CASSRGGNEKLFF.